This passage covers 10 T cell receptor beta chains from one sample sequenced in a study of cytomegalovirus exposure and HLA in healthy donors. Both 60 Vbeta primers and 13 Jbeta primers went into the PCR. Assay used: immunoSEQ multiplex PCR; TCRdb lists only in-frame clones, some missing. The table has 170,000 or so clones, 75% to 80% seen once; the top ten hold 3% to 3.5%. Sample: PBMCs. The origin of the receptors is a woman between 40 and 55 years old in good health and CMV-seronegative.

The chain employs TRBV4-1 and TRBJ2-3; the D gene is possibly TRBD2 (7 bases). Germline V lookup: CDR1 MGHRA, CDR2 YSYEKL. The CDR3 covers 14 residues. V lost 3 bases and J lost 10, with 17 bases in between. As DNA, the CDR3 is TGCGCCAGCAGCCAGGCACGGGGGGCTCAGGCGCAGTATTTT. It yields the protein CASSQARGAQAQYF.

This chain connects TRBV2 to TRBJ2-7; D is perhaps TRBD2 (5 bases). The CDR3 has 16 residues. Germline loops: CDR1 SNHLY, CDR2 FYNNEI. V shed 6 bases and J shed 0 bases, with 18 bases lying between them. CDR3 bases: TGTGCCAGCAGGGAACAACTAGGAATGATCTCCTACGAGCAGTACTTC. This gives the protein CASREQLGMISYEQYF.

V usage is TRBV6-5 and J usage is TRBJ2-5; 7 bases fit TRBD1. V lost 2 bases, J lost 3 bases, and 0 bases stayed unmatched. The CDR3 has 13 residues. Germline values: CDR1 MNHEY, CDR2 SVGAGI. In nucleotides, the CDR3 is TGTGCCAGCAGTTACGGGACAGAAGAGACCCAGTACTTC. Protein product: CASSYGTEETQYF.

V usage is TRBV28 and J usage is TRBJ2-5; D not resolved. The assigned J gene may be wrong: the sequence end matches TRBJ2-7 better. The germline V gene has CDR1 MDHEN and CDR2 SYDVKM. The CDR3 has 13 residues. The CDR3 sequence: CASSLVPSYEQYF. In nucleotides, the CDR3 is TGTGCCAGCAGTTTAGTCCCCTCCTACGAGCAGTACTTC.

The J gene is TRBJ2-7, the V gene TRBV6-1, with 12 bases identical to TRBD2. Germline V gene lookup returns CDR1 MNHNS and CDR2 SASEGT. V gave up 7 bases and J gave up 1 base; unmatched junction bases: 2. The CDR3 consists of 14 residues. The CDR3 coding sequence is TGTGCCAGCACCGGGACTAGCGGGTCCTACGAGCAGTACTTC. Translating it yields CASTGTSGSYEQYF.

The rearrangement links TRBV2 to TRBJ2-3, with TRBD2 identical over 7 bases. Trimming removed 8 bases from V and 6 bases from J; junction bases left unmatched: 5. This CDR3 comprises 12 residues. Germline-derived CDR1 and CDR2 are SNHLY and FYNNEI. Here the CDR3 reads CASGGVADTQYF. The DNA for the CDR3 is TGTGCCAGCGGGGGGGTTGCGGATACGCAGTATTTT.

V and J are TRBV13 and TRBJ2-1, with 11 nucleotides matching TRBD2. V gave up 4 bases and J gave up 3 bases; unmatched junction bases: 2. CDR3 length: 15 amino acids. Germline V lookup: CDR1 PRHDT, CDR2 FYEKMQ (reference sequence). The DNA of the CDR3 is TGTGCCAGCAGCTGGGGACTAGCGGTCTACAATGAGCAGTTCTTC. Protein product: CASSWGLAVYNEQFF. Variable domain in full (rest from reference TRBV13 and TRBJ2-1): AAGVIQSPRHLIKEKRETATLKCYPIPRHDTVYWYQQGPGQDPQFLISFYEKMQSDKGSIPDRFSAQQFSDYHSELNMSSLELGDSALYFCASSWGLAVYNEQFFGPGTRLTVL.

This clone was recorded a few times. In nucleotides, the CDR3 is TGTGCCAGCAGCCGTCGGCAGGCGGGTCTATATTCCTACGAGCAGTACTTC. Translated, it gives CASSRRQAGLYSYEQYF. The chain has TRBV13 and TRBJ2-7; the D gene is possibly TRBD2 (5 bases). The length of the CDR3 is 17 residues. The V gene's germline CDR1 is PRHDT and CDR2 FYEKMQ (reference sequence). The ends were cut back, 5 bases at V and 1 base at J, with 21 bases in the middle.

The chain carries TRBV2 and TRBJ1-1; the match to TRBD1 covers 9 bases. The CDR3 extends over 13 amino acids. J was trimmed by 9 bases and V by 6 bases; bases with no gene match: 8. CDR1 is SNHLY and CDR2 is FYNNEI in the germline V gene. CDR3 residues: CASRKDRGGKAFF. DNA of the CDR3: TGTGCCAGCAGAAAGGACAGGGGTGGAAAAGCTTTCTTT.

This chain uses TRBV19 with TRBJ1-2, with 7 bases fitting TRBD1. In germline, CDR1 is LNHDA, CDR2 SQIVND (reference sequence). Losses at the gene ends were 5 bases for V and 4 bases for J; bases not matched to a gene: 13. The CDR3 has 16 residues. The CDR3 bases are TGTGCCAGTAGTCCGACAGGGCTAACGGTGAGCTATGGCTACACCTTC. Translated, it gives CASSPTGLTVSYGYTF.